A selection of T cell receptor beta chains follows, all from one sample in a study of glioma-infiltrating T cells after dendritic cell vaccination. This table comes from immunoSEQ multiplex PCR, and its TCRdb copy is limited to in-frame clones, with some not included. The sample lists 75,000 to 100,000 clones; about four fifths were seen once. The input for sequencing was blood, taken before dendritic cell vaccination. The receptors derive from a human donor with glioblastoma. Both conserved end residues are trimmed from each CDR3. Fields, in order: J gene, clone size, V gene, CDR3 protein. A row's size may be missing; if present it is once, few, many or a size class.

J gene: TRBJ2-7
clone size: -
V gene: TRBV7-8
CDR3 protein: ASSRTSGRVDEQY

J gene: TRBJ1-2
clone size: -
V gene: TRBV30
CDR3 protein: AWRLDRAYGYT

J gene: TRBJ2-6
clone size: -
V gene: TRBV6-5
CDR3 protein: ASSYGLSGANVLT

J gene: TRBJ2-3
clone size: -
V gene: TRBV4-2
CDR3 protein: ASSQGSASGSTDTQY

J gene: TRBJ2-3
clone size: -
V gene: TRBV2
CDR3 protein: ASGGGARSTDTQY

J gene: TRBJ2-1
clone size: -
V gene: TRBV5-1
CDR3 protein: ASSPLQVTEQF

J gene: TRBJ2-3
clone size: -
V gene: TRBV13
CDR3 protein: ASGDTQY

J gene: TRBJ1-2
clone size: -
V gene: TRBV9
CDR3 protein: ASSVDAGMFYGYT

J gene: TRBJ1-2
clone size: once
V gene: TRBV7-8
CDR3 protein: ASSFRESAEGGYT

J gene: TRBJ2-7
clone size: -
V gene: TRBV25-1
CDR3 protein: ASTNGRDYEQY

J gene: TRBJ1-4
clone size: -
V gene: TRBV27
CDR3 protein: ASSKGHNEKLF

J gene: TRBJ2-1
clone size: -
V gene: TRBV18
CDR3 protein: ASSRYRGGAGGTSSYNEQF

J gene: TRBJ2-3
clone size: few
V gene: TRBV10-2
CDR3 protein: ASSGQEGFTDTQY

J gene: TRBJ1-3
clone size: once
V gene: TRBV4-1
CDR3 protein: ASSLGGGSGNTIY

J gene: TRBJ2-7
clone size: once
V gene: TRBV19
CDR3 protein: ASSIPPGIEQY

J gene: TRBJ2-1
clone size: -
V gene: TRBV27
CDR3 protein: ASRGLMGQF

J gene: TRBJ2-3
clone size: -
V gene: TRBV18
CDR3 protein: ASSPPRLAGSTDTQY

J gene: TRBJ2-2
clone size: -
V gene: TRBV4-1
CDR3 protein: ASSQEGLAGARNTGELF

J gene: TRBJ2-7
clone size: -
V gene: TRBV5-1
CDR3 protein: ASSLEPGRVIYEQY

J gene: TRBJ1-2
clone size: -
V gene: TRBV9
CDR3 protein: ATGDSDYGYT

J gene: TRBJ1-5
clone size: once
V gene: TRBV30
CDR3 protein: AWSVEDYSNQPQH

J gene: TRBJ2-1
clone size: few
V gene: TRBV9
CDR3 protein: ASSRGGSSYNEQF

J gene: TRBJ1-1
clone size: once
V gene: TRBV2
CDR3 protein: ASTQQGMNTEAF

J gene: TRBJ1-4
clone size: -
V gene: TRBV10-3
CDR3 protein: ATTGESNEKLF

J gene: TRBJ2-5
clone size: -
V gene: TRBV5-4
CDR3 protein: ASTFAGQDETQY

J gene: TRBJ2-3
clone size: -
V gene: TRBV27
CDR3 protein: ASSPQRQGASSDTQY

J gene: TRBJ2-3
clone size: -
V gene: TRBV5-1
CDR3 protein: ASSLQGTSGRWDTQY

J gene: TRBJ2-1
clone size: -
V gene: TRBV5-1
CDR3 protein: ASSVIGRQGNEQF

J gene: TRBJ1-2
clone size: -
V gene: TRBV6-6
CDR3 protein: ASSSPRDRGGGYT

J gene: TRBJ1-1
clone size: once
V gene: TRBV7-2
CDR3 protein: ASRNRVDTEAF

J gene: TRBJ2-2
clone size: -
V gene: TRBV19
CDR3 protein: ASRQPGQGAAGELF

J gene: TRBJ2-3
clone size: few
V gene: TRBV5-4
CDR3 protein: ASSLAGTDTQY

J gene: TRBJ2-7
clone size: -
V gene: TRBV28
CDR3 protein: ASSTFTGGRGEQY

J gene: TRBJ1-2
clone size: -
V gene: TRBV25-1
CDR3 protein: ASTTGSMGYT

J gene: TRBJ1-2
clone size: -
V gene: TRBV30
CDR3 protein: AWSVTAPSGYGYT

J gene: TRBJ2-3
clone size: -
V gene: TRBV6-1
CDR3 protein: ASSEEVTGLAGATDTQY

J gene: TRBJ2-7
clone size: few
V gene: TRBV2
CDR3 protein: ASRLITYEQY

J gene: TRBJ2-1
clone size: few
V gene: TRBV7-2
CDR3 protein: ASSLGAGSPNEQF

J gene: TRBJ2-7
clone size: once
V gene: TRBV6-1
CDR3 protein: ASSEAAFGGYPYEQY

J gene: TRBJ2-7
clone size: -
V gene: TRBV7-6
CDR3 protein: ASSASPGGRIYEQY

J gene: TRBJ2-7
clone size: -
V gene: TRBV6-6
CDR3 protein: ASGLAGYEQY

J gene: TRBJ2-7
clone size: -
V gene: TRBV27
CDR3 protein: ASSFGTGPGEQY

J gene: TRBJ2-5
clone size: -
V gene: TRBV6-1
CDR3 protein: ASSVGTGARQETQY

J gene: TRBJ1-3
clone size: few
V gene: TRBV9
CDR3 protein: ASSGGQGAGGNTIY

J gene: TRBJ2-1
clone size: -
V gene: TRBV6-6
CDR3 protein: ASQIASAGGVNEQF

J gene: TRBJ2-7
clone size: -
V gene: TRBV5-1
CDR3 protein: ASSYSGRASGEQY

J gene: TRBJ1-2
clone size: -
V gene: TRBV5-4
CDR3 protein: ASSPRLGTGSRHGYT

J gene: TRBJ2-3
clone size: -
V gene: TRBV9
CDR3 protein: ASSATSRGADTQY

J gene: TRBJ1-4
clone size: once
V gene: TRBV30
CDR3 protein: AWSDINRGEKLF

J gene: TRBJ2-3
clone size: -
V gene: TRBV6-5
CDR3 protein: ASSATGANTDTQY

J gene: TRBJ2-1
clone size: -
V gene: TRBV10-3
CDR3 protein: AISDRRGTNNEQF

J gene: TRBJ1-1
clone size: -
V gene: TRBV11-2
CDR3 protein: ASSLRGRGTSYPTEAF

J gene: TRBJ1-1
clone size: -
V gene: TRBV10-2
CDR3 protein: ASSQQGLGTEAF

J gene: TRBJ1-3
clone size: -
V gene: TRBV6-6
CDR3 protein: ASSPGTALSGNTIY